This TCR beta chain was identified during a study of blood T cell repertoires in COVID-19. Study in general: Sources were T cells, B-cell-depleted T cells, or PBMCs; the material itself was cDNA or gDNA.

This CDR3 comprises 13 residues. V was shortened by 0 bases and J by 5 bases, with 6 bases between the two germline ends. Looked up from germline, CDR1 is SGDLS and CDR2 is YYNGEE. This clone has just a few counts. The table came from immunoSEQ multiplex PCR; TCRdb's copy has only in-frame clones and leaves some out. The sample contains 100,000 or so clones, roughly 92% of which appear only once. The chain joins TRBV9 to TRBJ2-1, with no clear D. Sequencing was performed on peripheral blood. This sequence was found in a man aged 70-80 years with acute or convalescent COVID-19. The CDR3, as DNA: TGTGCCAGCAGCGTAGGGCCAGACAATGAGCAGTTCTTC. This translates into CASSVGPDNEQFF.